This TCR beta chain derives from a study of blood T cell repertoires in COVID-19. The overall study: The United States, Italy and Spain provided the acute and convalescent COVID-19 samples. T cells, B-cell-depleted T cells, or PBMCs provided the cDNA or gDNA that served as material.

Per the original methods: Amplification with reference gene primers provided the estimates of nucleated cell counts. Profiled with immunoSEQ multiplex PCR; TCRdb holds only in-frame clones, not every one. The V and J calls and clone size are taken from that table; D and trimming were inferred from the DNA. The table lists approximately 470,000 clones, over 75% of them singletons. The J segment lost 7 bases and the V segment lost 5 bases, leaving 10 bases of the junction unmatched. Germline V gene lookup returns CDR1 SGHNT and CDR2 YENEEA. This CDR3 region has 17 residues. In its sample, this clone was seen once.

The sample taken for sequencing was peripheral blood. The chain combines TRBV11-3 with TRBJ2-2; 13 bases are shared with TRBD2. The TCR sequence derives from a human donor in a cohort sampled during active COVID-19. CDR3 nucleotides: TGTGCCAGCAGCCTTGCGGGGGGACTAGCGGGAATCGGGGAGCTGTTTTTT. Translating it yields CASSLAGGLAGIGELFF.